The present T cell receptor beta chain was sequenced within a study of cytomegalovirus exposure and HLA in healthy donors. Across the whole study: Of the donors genotyped, 398 in all, about 80% fell in the Caucasian-associated ancestry cluster. Broader study findings: As a later analysis showed, several of the most significant clusters appeared to be linked to common viral pathogens. Being productive about 87% or about 30% of the time was typical of most TCR beta V segments in an earlier analysis.

Researchers ran the PCR with 60 Vbeta and 13 Jbeta primers. Produced via immunoSEQ multiplex PCR; TCRdb's table is partial and in-frame only. The top ten clones hold roughly 5% of a sample with about 180,000 clones, about 80% of them seen once. Germline V lookup: CDR1 SEHNR, CDR2 FQNEAQ (reference sequence). With 5 bases clipped from V and 1 base from J, the junction kept 7 bases outside the gene matches. CDR3 length: 15 amino acids. Note on this clone: Its target is unknown.

The sample consisted of PBMCs. The chain couples TRBV7-9 to TRBJ2-5; 7 nucleotides match TRBD1. The clonotype was recovered from a man in his late teens or twenties in good health and CMV-seronegative. CDR3: CASSRLTGSQETQYF. CDR3 DNA: TGTGCCAGCAGCCGACTGACAGGGTCCCAAGAGACCCAGTACTTC. The complete variable domain, with remaining parts taken from reference TRBV7-9 and TRBJ2-5, reads DTGVSQNPRHKITKRGQNVTFRCDPISEHNRLYWYRQTLGQGPEFLTYFQNEAQLEKSRLLSDRFSAERPKGSFSTLEIQRTEQGDSAMYLCASSRLTGSQETQYFGPGTRLLVL.